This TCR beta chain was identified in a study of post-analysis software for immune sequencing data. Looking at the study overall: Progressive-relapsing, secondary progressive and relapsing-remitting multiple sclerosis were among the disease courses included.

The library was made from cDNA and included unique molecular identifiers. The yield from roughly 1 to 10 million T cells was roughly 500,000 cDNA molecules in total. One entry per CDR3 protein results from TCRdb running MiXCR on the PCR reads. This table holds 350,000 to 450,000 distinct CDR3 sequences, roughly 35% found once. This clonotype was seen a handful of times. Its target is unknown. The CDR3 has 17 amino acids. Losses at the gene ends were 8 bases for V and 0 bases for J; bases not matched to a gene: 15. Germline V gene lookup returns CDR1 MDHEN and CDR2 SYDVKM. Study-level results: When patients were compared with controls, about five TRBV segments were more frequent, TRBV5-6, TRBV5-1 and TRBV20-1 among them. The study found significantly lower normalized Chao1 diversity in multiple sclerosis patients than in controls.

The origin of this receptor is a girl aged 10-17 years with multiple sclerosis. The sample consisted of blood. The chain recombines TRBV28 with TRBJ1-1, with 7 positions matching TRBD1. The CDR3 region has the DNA TGTGCCAGCGAAACCCCACAGGGGATTACGGTGAACACTGAAGCTTTCTTT. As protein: CASETPQGITVNTEAFF.